This T cell receptor (beta chain) comes out of a study of blood T cells in healthy people across ages. Total RNA, at least 6 micrograms per sample, came from PBMCs. Germline assignment: CDR1 SEHNR and CDR2 FQNEAQ (reference sequence). The CDR3 runs to 14 residues. V was clipped by 3 bases and J by 4 bases, with 11 bases between them. Using a J-beta primer mix together with a sample-barcoded 5' primer, a second PCR was run for roughly 7 to 11 cycles. The template-switch adaptor, which had 12 random nucleotides, put a tag on each cDNA molecule. TCRdb ran MiXCR on the 5' RACE reads and lists one entry per CDR3 protein. The sample has about 1.1 million distinct CDR3 sequences, 35% to 45% seen once; the top ten hold about an eighth.

The specimen sequenced was blood. The receptor's source is a man aged 18 to 29 in good health. The chain joins TRBV7-9 to TRBJ2-3, with a tentative D call TRBD1 (6 bases). The CDR3, as DNA: TGTGCCAGCAGCTTGAAGGGGGTGTCAGATACGCAGTATTTT. This codes for CASSLKGVSDTQYF. Together with reference TRBV7-9 and TRBJ2-3, the CDR3 gives the full variable domain: DTGVSQNPRHKITKRGQNVTFRCDPISEHNRLYWYRQTLGQGPEFLTYFQNEAQLEKSRLLSDRFSAERPKGSFSTLEIQRTEQGDSAMYLCASSLKGVSDTQYFGPGTRLTVL.